The rows below give T cell receptor beta chains drawn from one sample of a study of blood T cell repertoires in COVID-19. Some clones are missing from TCRdb's copy, which holds only in-frame ones; the method was immunoSEQ multiplex PCR. The table shows roughly 230,000 clones, with 83% occurring only once. What was sequenced was peripheral blood. These receptors originate from a woman aged 45-65 years with acute or convalescent COVID-19. Both conserved end residues are part of each CDR3.

v_call cdr3_aa
TRBV6-6 CASSYIGLDSRTQYF
TRBV2 CASSRVLLTDTQYF
TRBV9 CASSPSPRYSGDTQYF
TRBV7-2 CASSLRGGGITDTQYF
TRBV4-1 CASSQEAVNEKLFF
TRBV6-5 CASGDTKGSPLHF
TRBV29-1 CSVRGQGTYEQYF
TRBV19 CASSNRGRDTGELFF
TRBV4-1 CASSQVKSSYNSPLHF
TRBV6-1 CASSEGGTFQETQYF
TRBV29-1 CSVVGTADGANVLTF
TRBV7-2 CASSSRLAGGLYEQYF
TRBV3-1/TRBV3-2 CASSLKAGTGGSGELFF
TRBV5-1 CASSQWGVTSTDTQYF
TRBV6-2/TRBV6-3 CASSPPGSWTQYF
TRBV12-3/TRBV12-4 CASSLDSLYGYTF
TRBV9 CASNERASSYNEQFF
TRBV5-1 CASTPQGSSTDTQYF
TRBV5-1 CASSPTSGTDTQYF
TRBV11-3 CASSNGQGALGTEAFF
TRBV28 CASSTGTLNSNQPQHF
TRBV7-2 CASRPTSAPQVGQFF
TRBV7-9 CASSGGQGNYGYTF
TRBV5-8 CASSFYLAAVTIYNEQFF
TRBV19 CASSIGFTNEKLFF
TRBV7-6 CASSFGNSPLHF
TRBV5-5 CATKQGAGELFF
TRBV7-2 CASSSDRAGNSPLHF
TRBV7-9 CASSSQGANYGYTF
TRBV21-1 CASSNSARGRAFSGTRDTQYF
TRBV19 CASSAGNRGYEQYF
TRBV28 CASSPLHILTGLSYGYTF
TRBV28 CASSSAGYNSPLHF
TRBV3-1/TRBV3-2 CASSLLGGRETQYF
TRBV5-1 CASSLVLAMSTDTQYF
TRBV4-1 CASSQAREPREQYF
TRBV5-1 CASSLQGALADTQYF
TRBV5-1 CASSVALLEGEQFF
TRBV7-2 CASMPRADNSPLHF
TRBV19 CASRETGGQPYEQYF
TRBV4-2 CASSQGPVYEQYF
TRBV5-6 CASSLFPMTGDYGYTF
TRBV7-9 CASSLAGEGAFF
TRBV19 CASSDRSPYEQYF
TRBV2 CASTELAGTDTQYF
TRBV5-4 CASSPVPSETQYF
TRBV7-2 CASSLSIGSGAFF
TRBV23-1 CANKPGPSEPYEQYF
TRBV3-1/TRBV3-2 CASSQDTDTRTQYF
TRBV5-5 CASSASGGDEKLFF
TRBV6-2/TRBV6-3 CASSYSRNQPQHF
TRBV14 CASSQDPSGISTDTQYF
TRBV9 CASSAPGINQPQHF
TRBV3-1/TRBV3-2 CASSQVSDNQPQHF
TRBV7-9 CASSLVVWRQGVSGNTIYF
TRBV19 CASRSPDRVWGYTF